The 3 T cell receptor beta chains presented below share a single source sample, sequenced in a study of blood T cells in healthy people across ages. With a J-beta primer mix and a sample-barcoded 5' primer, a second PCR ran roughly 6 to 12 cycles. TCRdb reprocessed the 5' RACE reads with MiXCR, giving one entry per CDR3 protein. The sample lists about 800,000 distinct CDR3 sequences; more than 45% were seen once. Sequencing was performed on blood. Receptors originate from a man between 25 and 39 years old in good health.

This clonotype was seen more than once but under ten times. The CDR3 spells CSARGLSGAETQYF. CDR3 nucleotide sequence: TGCAGTGCTAGAGGTCTCTCGGGGGCAGAGACCCAGTACTTC. The chain is built from TRBV20-1 and TRBJ2-5; D might be TRBD1 or TRBD2, each matching 6 bases. This CDR3 is 14 amino acids long. Germline V gene sequence: CDR1 DFQATT, CDR2 SNEGSKA (reference sequence). The germline V and J ends were trimmed by 1 base and 4 bases, with 13 bases remaining between them.

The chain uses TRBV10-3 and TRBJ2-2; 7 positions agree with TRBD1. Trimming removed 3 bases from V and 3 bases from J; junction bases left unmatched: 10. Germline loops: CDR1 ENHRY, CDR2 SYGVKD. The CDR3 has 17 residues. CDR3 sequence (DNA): TGTGCCATCAGTGAACTAGGGTTGGACAGGCACACCGGGGAGCTGTTTTTT. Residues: CAISELGLDRHTGELFF.

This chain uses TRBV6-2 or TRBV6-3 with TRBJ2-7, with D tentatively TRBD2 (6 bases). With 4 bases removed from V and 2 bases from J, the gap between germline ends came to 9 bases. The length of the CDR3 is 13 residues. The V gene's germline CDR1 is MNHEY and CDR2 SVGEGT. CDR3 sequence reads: CASSSGSPYEQYF. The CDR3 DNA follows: TGTGCCAGCAGTTCCGGGAGCCCCTACGAGCAGTACTTC.